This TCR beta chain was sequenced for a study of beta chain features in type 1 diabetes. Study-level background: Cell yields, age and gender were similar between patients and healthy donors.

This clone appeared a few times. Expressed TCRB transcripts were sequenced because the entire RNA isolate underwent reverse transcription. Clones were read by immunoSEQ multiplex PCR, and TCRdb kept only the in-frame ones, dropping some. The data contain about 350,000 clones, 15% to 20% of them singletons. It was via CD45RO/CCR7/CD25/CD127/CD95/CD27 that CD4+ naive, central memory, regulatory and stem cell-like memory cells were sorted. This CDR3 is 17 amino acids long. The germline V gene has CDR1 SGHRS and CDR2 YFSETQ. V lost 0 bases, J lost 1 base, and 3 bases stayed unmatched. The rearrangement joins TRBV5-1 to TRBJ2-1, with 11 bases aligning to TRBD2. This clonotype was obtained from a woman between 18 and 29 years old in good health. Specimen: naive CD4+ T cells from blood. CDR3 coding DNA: TGCGCCAGCAGCTTGGGGTTAGCGGGAGGGTCCTACAATGAGCAGTTCTTC. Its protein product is CASSLGLAGGSYNEQFF.